The 10 T cell receptor beta chains listed next were all sequenced from one sample in a study of blood T cells in healthy people across ages (dated by TCRdb to between 2014 and 2016). To prepare the library, 5' RACE was applied. A second roughly 6 to 12 cycle PCR used a sample-barcoded 5' primer and a J-beta primer mix. TCRdb trimmed the raw reads at Q25, called clones with MiXCR and kept productive beta chains. Merged by CDR3 protein, the rows form single entries marked with the most common genes and DNA. This sample is represented by around 1,800,000 distinct CDR3 sequences; roughly 43% of them were singletons. The ten largest make up 20% to 25% of the sample. The specimen was blood. The receptor set was obtained from a human donor in good health.

There are a few counts of this clonotype. The chain links TRBV12-3 or TRBV12-4 to TRBJ1-6; the D gene is possibly TRBD1 (6 bases). V was trimmed by 5 bases and J by 9 bases, leaving 11 bases between them. The CDR3 contains 13 residues. In nucleotides, the CDR3 is TGTGCCAGCAGTAACAGGGCGGGTTCACCCCTCCACTTT. This codes for CASSNRAGSPLHF.

This clonotype was seen repeatedly, ten times or more. The chain combines TRBV29-1 with TRBJ2-7; 7 nucleotides align to TRBD2. CDR3 length: 12 residues. CDR1 is SQVTM, CDR2 ANQGSEA, per germline. V was pared by 3 bases and J by 5 bases, with 4 bases of the junction left unmatched. CDR3 in amino acids: CSVDRGGNEQYF. CDR3 bases: TGCAGCGTTGACCGGGGAGGGAACGAGCAGTACTTC.

This CDR3 reads CASSVDRGGFYGYTF. DNA of the CDR3: TGCGCCAGCAGCGTCGACCGTGGGGGATTCTATGGCTACACCTTC. The chain has TRBV5-1 and TRBJ1-2, with a tentative D call TRBD1 (5 bases). Germline lookup yields CDR1 SGHRS and CDR2 YFSETQ. With 4 bases removed from V and 4 bases from J, the gap between germline ends came to 17 bases. The CDR3 runs to 15 residues.

This clonotype was recorded at least ten times. V gene TRBV29-1 combines with J gene TRBJ2-1; 12 bases agree with TRBD2. Trimming took 6 bases from V and 9 from J; bases not matched to a gene: 6. CDR3 length equals 13 residues. Germline values: CDR1 SQVTM, CDR2 ANQGSEA. CDR3 DNA: TGCAGCGTAACTAGCGGGGGGAACAGTGAGCAGTTCTTC. Translated: CSVTSGGNSEQFF.

This clonotype was counted a single time. CDR3 in DNA: TGCGCCAGCAGCCAAGTTAGCGACAGAGATGGAGCTTTCTTT. Encoded protein: CASSQVSDRDGAFF. The chain combines TRBV4-3 with TRBJ1-1; TRBD1 is a possible D gene (5 bases). The germline V gene has CDR1 LGHNA and CDR2 YSLEER. This CDR3 is built from 14 residues. V was trimmed by 1 base and J by 10 bases, leaving 16 bases between them.

The chain employs TRBV29-1 and TRBJ2-1; 8 bases fit TRBD2. V trimming: 7 bases; J trimming: 3 bases; junction bases outside the gene matches: 8. The CDR3 runs 14 residues. Germline CDR1 reads SQVTM; CDR2 reads ANQGSEA. This chain's CDR3 is CSGRTGTSYNEQFF. CDR3 coding DNA: TGCAGCGGCCGTACCGGGACTAGCTACAATGAGCAGTTCTTC.

Only one count was recorded for this clonotype. The gene calls are TRBV4-1 and TRBJ2-1; possibly TRBD2 for D (5 bases). Trimming left V 1 base short and J 7 bases short, with 14 bases between. There are 15 residues in the CDR3. The germline CDR1 and CDR2 sequences are MGHRA and YSYEKL. In DNA form, the CDR3 reads TGCGCCAGCAGCCAAGTAAAACTAGTTCGTAATGAGCAGTTCTTC. Protein sequence: CASSQVKLVRNEQFF.

The J gene is TRBJ1-2, the V gene TRBV12-5; 8 bases align to TRBD1. The CDR3 has 14 residues. The trim removed 3 bases at V and 4 bases at J, leaving 4 bases unmatched. Germline CDR1 and CDR2: LGHNT and FRNRAP. The CDR3 DNA follows: TGTGCTAGTGGTTTCCTGACAGGGGCCTATGGCTACACCTTC. This encodes CASGFLTGAYGYTF.

Comment on this clonotype: This may stem from a read error, because a much larger clone lies one nucleotide away. The chain employs TRBV4-2 and TRBJ2-5; unclear D gene. The CDR3 sequence is 14 residues long. The germline gives CDR1 LGHNA, CDR2 YNFKEQ. As DNA, the CDR3 is TGTGCCTGCAGCCAAGAATGGGAAGGGGAGACCCAGTACTTC. It yields the protein CACSQEWEGETQYF.

This clonotype was seen a handful of times. The V gene is TRBV5-5, the J gene TRBJ2-5, with 9 bases aligning to TRBD1. This CDR3 is built from 15 residues. V trimming: 0 bases; J trimming: 5 bases; junction bases outside the gene matches: 5. Germline CDR1 is SGHKS and CDR2 is YYEKEE (reference sequence). The CDR3 region is CASSLAQGAWETQYF. CDR3 nucleotides: TGTGCCAGCAGCTTGGCACAGGGGGCATGGGAGACCCAGTACTTC. The full variable domain, rest sourced from reference TRBV5-5 and TRBJ2-5, is DAGVTQSPTHLIKTRGQQVTLRCSPISGHKSVSWYQQVLGQGPQFIFQYYEKEERGRGNFPDRFSARQFPNYSSELNVNALLLGDSALYLCASSLAQGAWETQYFGPGTRLLVL.